Below, one TCR beta chain is given with its context. The data were taken from a study of human T cells and chemical hapten exposure. On the study more broadly: Small pooled library volume differences chiefly drove per-sample TCR yield variation.

Within the library, unique molecular identifiers were attached to each individual cDNA molecule. One entry per CDR3 protein results from TCRdb running MiXCR on the 5' RACE reads. Among 110,000 to 150,000 distinct CDR3 sequences listed, 3.5% to 5% were seen once. Trimming pared 3 bases from V and 6 bases from J, leaving 10 bases between. The length of the CDR3 is 13 residues. Whole blood that had not been fractionated was the source of extracted total RNA. The chain recombines TRBV12-3 or TRBV12-4 with TRBJ2-3; D might be TRBD2 (5 bases). The receptor was isolated from a female donor in good health. CDR3 region: CASSLGSGDTQYF. CDR3 in DNA: TGTGCCAGCAGTTTGGGCAGCGGTGATACGCAGTATTTT.